The present T cell receptor (beta chain) was sequenced within a study of control samples from healthy donors and cancer patients. Libraries were prepared by immunoSEQ multiplex PCR; TCRdb keeps only in-frame clonotypes and omits some of them. The data contain approximately 190,000 clones, roughly nine tenths of them seen just once; the ten biggest clones take up over 1.5%. Trimming took off 6 bases at V and 4 bases at J, with 9 bases between the two ends. The CDR3 has 13 residues. The sequenced sample consisted of blood. This chain uses TRBV12-3 or TRBV12-4 with TRBJ2-2; D is undetermined. The sequence derives from a man aged 25 to 45 in good health. The CDR3 nucleotides are TGTGCCAGCAGGTTGGTGGGCACCGGGGAGCTGTTTTTT. Its protein is CASRLVGTGELFF.